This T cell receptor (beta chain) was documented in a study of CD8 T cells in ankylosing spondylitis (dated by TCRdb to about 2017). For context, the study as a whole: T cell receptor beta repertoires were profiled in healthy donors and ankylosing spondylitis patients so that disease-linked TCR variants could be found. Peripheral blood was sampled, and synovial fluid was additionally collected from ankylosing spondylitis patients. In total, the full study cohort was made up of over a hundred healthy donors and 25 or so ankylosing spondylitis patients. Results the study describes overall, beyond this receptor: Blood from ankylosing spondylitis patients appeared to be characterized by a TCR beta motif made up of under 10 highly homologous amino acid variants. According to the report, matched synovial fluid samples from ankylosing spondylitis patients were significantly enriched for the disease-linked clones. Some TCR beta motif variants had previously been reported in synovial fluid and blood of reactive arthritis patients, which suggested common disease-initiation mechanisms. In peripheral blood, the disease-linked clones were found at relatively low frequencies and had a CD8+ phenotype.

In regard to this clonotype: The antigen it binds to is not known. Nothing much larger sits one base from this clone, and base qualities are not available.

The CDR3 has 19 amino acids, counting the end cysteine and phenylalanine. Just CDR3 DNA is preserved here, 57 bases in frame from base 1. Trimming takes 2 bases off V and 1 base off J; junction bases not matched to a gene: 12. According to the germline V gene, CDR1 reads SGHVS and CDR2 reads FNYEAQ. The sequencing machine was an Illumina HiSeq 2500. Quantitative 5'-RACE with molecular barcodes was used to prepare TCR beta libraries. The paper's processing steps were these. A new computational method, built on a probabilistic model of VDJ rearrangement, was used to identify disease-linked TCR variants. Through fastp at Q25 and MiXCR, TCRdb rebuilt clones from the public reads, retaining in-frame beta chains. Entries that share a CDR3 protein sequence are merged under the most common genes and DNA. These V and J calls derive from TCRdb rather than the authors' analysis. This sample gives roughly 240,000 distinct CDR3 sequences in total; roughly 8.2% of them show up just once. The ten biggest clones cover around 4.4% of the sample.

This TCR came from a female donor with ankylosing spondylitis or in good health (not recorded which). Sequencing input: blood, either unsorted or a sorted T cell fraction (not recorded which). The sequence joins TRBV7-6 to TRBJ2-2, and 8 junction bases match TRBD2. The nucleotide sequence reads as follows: TGTGCCAGCAGCTTATCCGGTCACGAAGCGGGAGAGAACACCGGGGAGCTGTTTTTT. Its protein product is CASSLSGHEAGENTGELFF. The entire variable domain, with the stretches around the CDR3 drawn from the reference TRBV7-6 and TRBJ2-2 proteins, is GAGVSQSPRYKVTKRGQDVALRCDPISGHVSLYWYRQALGQGPEFLTYFNYEAQQDKSGLPNDRFSAERPEGSISTLTIQRTEQRDSAMYRCASSLSGHEAGENTGELFFGEGSRLTVL.